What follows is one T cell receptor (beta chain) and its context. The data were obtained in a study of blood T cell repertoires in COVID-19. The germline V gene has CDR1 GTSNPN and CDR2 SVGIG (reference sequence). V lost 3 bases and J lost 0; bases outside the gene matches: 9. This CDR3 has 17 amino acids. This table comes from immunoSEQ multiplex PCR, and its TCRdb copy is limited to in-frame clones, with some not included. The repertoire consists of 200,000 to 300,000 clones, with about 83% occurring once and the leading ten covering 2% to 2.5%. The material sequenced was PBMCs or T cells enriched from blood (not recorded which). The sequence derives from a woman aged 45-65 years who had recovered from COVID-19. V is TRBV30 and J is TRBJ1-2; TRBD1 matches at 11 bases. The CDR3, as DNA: TGTGCCTGGAGCATTGGGACAGGGGGGCCCGCTAACTATGGCTACACCTTC. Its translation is CAWSIGTGGPANYGYTF. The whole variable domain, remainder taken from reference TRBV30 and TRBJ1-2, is SQTIHQWPATLVQPVGSPLSLECTVEGTSNPNLYWYRQAAGRGLQLLFYSVGIGQISSEVPQNLSASRPQDRQFILSSKKLLLSDSGFYLCAWSIGTGGPANYGYTFGSGTRLTVV.